Described below is a single T cell receptor (beta chain) sequence and its context. Original methodology: It was from reference gene primer amplification that nucleated cell counts were estimated. Sequencing was performed with immunoSEQ multiplex PCR; in TCRdb, only in-frame clones are kept and a portion is missing. The V and J calls and clone size were taken over from that table, and D and trimming were inferred from the DNA. Among 130,000 to 150,000 clones listed, 75% to 90% were seen once. This entry comes from a study of blood T cell repertoires in COVID-19. Study at large: Collection of acute and convalescent COVID-19 samples took place in the United States, Italy and Spain.

Germline V lookup: CDR1 SEHNR, CDR2 FQNEAQ (reference sequence). This CDR3 has 16 amino acids. The V segment lost 5 bases and the J segment 0 bases; nucleotides outside the gene matches: 7. The sample comprised peripheral blood. The chain couples TRBV7-9 to TRBJ1-3, with 7 bases matching TRBD1. The clonotype was recovered from a man older than 75 with acute or convalescent COVID-19. The CDR3 nucleotides are TGTGCCAGCAGCGTAGAGACAGGGAGCTCTGGAAACACCATATATTTT. Residues: CASSVETGSSGNTIYF.